These 21 T cell receptor beta chains share one sample of origin, sequenced in a study of read filtering for tumor transcriptome and immune sequencing. The library was built from roughly 400 ng RNA with molecular barcoded adaptors for alpha/delta and beta/gamma chains. From the reads, TCRdb called clonotypes with MiXCR, one entry per CDR3 protein. The profile covers 50,000 to 65,000 distinct CDR3 sequences, with less than 20% appearing a single time and roughly a tenth taken by the ten largest. Input material: a population of CD138-negative cells sorted from bone marrow. The receptor source for this set is a donor over 35 with multiple myeloma.

This clonotype was found many times. The rearrangement joins TRBV7-3 to TRBJ1-1, with unresolved D. Germline V gene data show CDR1 as SGHTA and CDR2 as FQGTGA. Trimming took off 2 bases at V and 2 bases at J, with 9 bases between the two ends. The length of the CDR3 is 14 residues. Here the CDR3 DNA reads TGTGCCAGCAGCTTACACCCGAAAAACACTGAAGCTTTCTTT. It codes for CASSLHPKNTEAFF.

A remark on this clonotype: Possible read error: a much larger clone is one base away. This chain connects TRBV20-1 to TRBJ2-7, with 8 bases that match TRBD2. CDR3 length: 15 amino acids. The germline V gene encodes CDR1 DFQATT and CDR2 SNEGSKA (reference sequence). The chain's CDR3 is CSVPFSGKGTYERYF. The CDR3, as DNA: TGCAGTGTTCCGTTTAGCGGGAAGGGGACCTACGAGCGGTACTTC.

Of note for this clonotype: With a much larger clone just one base away, this may be a read error. The chain carries TRBV18 and TRBJ2-5; no clear D gene. The CDR3 runs to 11 residues. Trimming left V 4 bases short and J 3 bases short, with 3 bases between. Germline V gene sequence: CDR1 KGHSH, CDR2 LQKENI. The CDR3 DNA reads TGTGCCAGCTCACAGAAAGAGACCCAGTACTTC. Amino acid sequence: CASSQKETQYF.

For this clonotype: A read error may account for a junction end that differs from germline. The chain couples TRBV6-1 to TRBJ2-2; D assignment may be TRBD1 or TRBD2 (5 bases each). The length of the CDR3 is 14 residues. Per the germline V gene, CDR1 is MNHNS and CDR2 is SASEGT. The DNA of the CDR3 is TGTGCCAGCAGGGCAACGGGGCGCCCCGGGGAGCTGCTTTTT. Translated, it gives CASRATGRPGELLF.

This clonotype was detected many times. V and J are TRBV20-1 and TRBJ2-2; possible D gene TRBD1, 5 bases. The CDR3 covers 13 residues. In germline, CDR1 is DFQATT, CDR2 SNEGSKA (reference sequence). Trimming removed 3 bases at V and 6 bases at J, with 11 bases between. The CDR3 region has the DNA TGCAGTGCTAGCACAGGTCTCGCCGGGGAGCTGTTTTTT. Its translation is CSASTGLAGELFF.

This clonotype was recorded many times. The rearrangement uses TRBV24-1 and TRBJ2-1; D is perhaps TRBD1 (6 bases). V was pared by 0 bases and J by 8 bases, with 10 bases between. The germline gives CDR1 KGHDR, CDR2 SFDVKD. This CDR3 is 14 amino acids long. In DNA, the CDR3 is TGTGCCACCAGTGATTTGGGACAGTTGGATGAGCAGTTCTTC. This encodes CATSDLGQLDEQFF.

This clonotype was counted at least ten times. The rearrangement joins TRBV4-1 to TRBJ1-1; 10 nucleotides agree with TRBD1. Germline V gene sequence: CDR1 MGHRA, CDR2 YSYEKL. V dropped 4 bases and J dropped 0; count of bases not matched to a gene: 8. The CDR3 loop spans 17 amino acids. The DNA for the CDR3 is TGCGCCAGCAGCCGTCGACAGGGGGCTGTTCTGAACACTGAAGCTTTCTTT. It codes for CASSRRQGAVLNTEAFF.

This clonotype was detected ten times or more. The chain is built from TRBV4-1 and TRBJ1-5; D remains ambiguous. The CDR3 is 18 amino acids. The germline V gene has CDR1 MGHRA and CDR2 YSYEKL. The V end lost 0 bases, the J end lost 3 bases, and 18 bases lay between the germline ends. CDR3: CASSQDQAVITANQPQHF. CDR3 sequence (DNA): TGCGCCAGCAGCCAAGATCAGGCAGTAATTACTGCCAATCAGCCCCAGCATTTT.

This clonotype was seen many times. This rearrangement joins TRBV29-1 to TRBJ1-1; TRBD1 matches at 8 bases. Germline CDR1 is SQVTM and CDR2 is ANQGSEA. This CDR3 has 13 residues. V shed 5 bases and J 10 bases; nucleotides not matched to a gene: 12. CDR3 loop: CSVLPTGASLAFF. The CDR3 DNA reads TGCAGCGTTCTCCCGACAGGGGCAAGTTTAGCTTTCTTT.

This clonotype came up once. One base away lies a much larger clone, so this may be a sequencing read error. The V and J genes are TRBV2 and TRBJ2-5; D gene ambiguous. Per the germline V gene, CDR1 is SNHLY and CDR2 is FYNNEI. The CDR3 loop spans 13 amino acids. The CDR3 DNA reads TGTGCCGGCAGTGAAGGGCAGCAAGAGACCCAGTACTTC. It translates to CAGSEGQQETQYF. Variable domain in full (rest from reference TRBV2 and TRBJ2-5): EPEVTQTPSHQVTQMGQEVILRCVPISNHLYFYWYRQILGQKVEFLVSFYNNEISEKSEIFDDQFSVERPDGSNFTLKIRSTKLEDSAMYFCAGSEGQQETQYFGPGTRLLVL.

This clonotype was observed once. This clone may be a read error of a much larger clone one base away. Lacking the conserved final phenylalanine or tryptophan, this CDR3 likely reflects a read error. The rearrangement joins TRBV13 to TRBJ1-1; D might be TRBD1 (6 bases). V lost 5 bases to trimming and J lost 2 bases, with 21 bases between them. CDR1 is PRHDT and CDR2 is FYEKMQ in the germline V gene (reference sequence). This CDR3 comprises 17 residues. The CDR3 DNA is TGTGCCAGCAGCCAATTAACAGGGTCCTCCTTAAACACTGAAGCTTTCTCT. This translates into CASSQLTGSSLNTEAFS.

This clonotype was recorded once. It may be a read error: a sequence one base away is much more abundant. The chain carries TRBV2 and TRBJ1-2; no definite D call. The germline gives CDR1 SNHLY, CDR2 FYNNEI. Trimming shortened V by 2 bases and J by 6 bases, and 13 bases separated the two germline ends. The CDR3 spans 14 residues. The CDR3: CASSETASHDGYTF. CDR3 DNA sequence: TGTGCCAGCAGTGAAACAGCGAGCCACGATGGCTACACCTTC.

This clonotype was detected many times. The genes are TRBV21-1 and TRBJ2-7; TRBD2 reflects the table's D call only, with no check against the DNA. TRBV21-1 counts as a pseudogene. CDR3 length: 19 residues. The CDR3 region has the DNA TGTGCCAGCAGCAAAAGCCTCTGTCGAACTAGCGGGGTAACTGGCGAGCAGTACTTC. Encoded protein: CASSKSLCRTSGVTGEQYF.

This clonotype has a count of ten or more. The V gene is TRBV5-1, the J gene TRBJ2-3; 8 positions agree with TRBD2. The CDR3 has 15 residues. The germline gives CDR1 SGHRS, CDR2 YFSETQ. V lost 2 bases, J lost 2 bases, and 4 bases stayed unmatched. CDR3 loop: CASSFSGKTTDTQYF. The CDR3 bases are TGCGCCAGCAGCTTTAGCGGGAAGACCACAGATACGCAGTATTTT.

This clonotype showed up many times. The gene calls are TRBV7-3 and TRBJ1-1, with D perhaps TRBD1 (5 bases). The germline V gene has CDR1 SGHTA and CDR2 FQGTGA. This CDR3 region has 14 residues. V lost 4 bases, J lost 1 base, and 10 bases lay in between. The DNA for the CDR3 is TGTGCCAGCAGCTCCTCCGGGGGGAACACTGAAGCTTTCTTT. It specifies CASSSSGGNTEAFF.

Ten or more counts support this clonotype. The V gene is TRBV5-1, the J gene TRBJ2-3; D is uncertain. This CDR3 has 12 amino acids. Trimming removed 4 bases from V and 0 bases from J, with 3 bases in between. CDR1 SGHRS and CDR2 YFSETQ come from the germline V gene. CDR3 sequence (DNA): TGCGCCAGCAGCCTAAGCACAGATACGCAGTATTTT. Encoded protein: CASSLSTDTQYF.

This clonotype was observed at least ten times. The rearrangement links TRBV5-1 to TRBJ2-2, with 10 bases fitting TRBD2. CDR3 length: 16 residues. Unmatched junction bases numbered 5, after V lost 0 bases and J lost 6 bases. Germline V lookup: CDR1 SGHRS, CDR2 YFSETQ. The CDR3 region is CASSLVPSGSSGELFF. The CDR3 DNA sequence: TGCGCCAGCAGCTTGGTTCCTAGCGGGAGTTCCGGGGAGCTGTTTTTT.

The genes are TRBV11-2 and TRBJ2-7; D perhaps matches TRBD2 (6 bases). Germline-derived CDR1 and CDR2 are SGHAT and FQNNGV. This CDR3 has 15 residues. Trimming left V 2 bases short and J 2 bases short, with 13 bases between. The CDR3 loop reads CASSLSQGGTYEQYF. The CDR3 DNA follows: TGTGCCAGCAGCTTAAGCCAGGGAGGCACCTACGAGCAGTACTTC. Complete variable domain (other parts from reference TRBV11-2 and TRBJ2-7): EAGVAQSPRYKIIEKRQSVAFWCNPISGHATLYWYQQILGQGPKLLIQFQNNGVVDDSQLPKDRFSAERLKGVDSTLKIQPAKLEDSAVYLCASSLSQGGTYEQYFGPGTRLTVT.

This clonotype was seen many times. The CDR3 region has the DNA TGTGCCAGCAGTACTCGGGACGGTGAAGCTTTCTTT. Its protein is CASSTRDGEAFF. The chain couples TRBV6-6 to TRBJ1-1; perhaps TRBD1 as D (5 bases). V lost 5 bases to trimming and J lost 7 bases, with 11 bases between them. The germline V gene has CDR1 MNHNY and CDR2 SVGAGI (reference sequence). The CDR3 is 12 residues long.

This clonotype occurred many times. V gene TRBV12-3 or TRBV12-4 combines with J gene TRBJ1-5, with 9 nucleotides matching TRBD1. This CDR3 spans 16 amino acids. With 5 bases clipped from V and 2 bases from J, the junction kept 7 bases outside the gene matches. Here the CDR3 reads CASSRARDRGNQPQHF. In DNA form, the CDR3 reads TGTGCCAGCAGTCGCGCCCGGGACAGGGGCAATCAGCCCCAGCATTTT.

Remarks on this clonotype: A much larger clone lies a single base off, so this may be a read error. The V call is TRBV20-1, the J call TRBJ2-3; the match to TRBD2 covers 8 bases. In germline, CDR1 is DFQATT, CDR2 SNEGSKA (reference sequence). With 4 bases clipped from V and 4 bases from J, the junction kept 7 bases outside the gene matches. The CDR3 extends over 14 amino acids. The CDR3 loop reads CSAIEREWADTQYF. The CDR3 nucleotides read TGCAGTGCTATCGAGCGGGAGTGGGCAGATACGCAGTATTTT.